The T cell receptor (beta chain) under discussion was sequenced for a study of metastatic and nonmetastatic thyroid tumors. About the research overall: Comparison of repertoires was carried out across blood and tumor or nodule tissue from malignant and benign thyroid patients.

At least ten counts were recorded for this clone. No patient received treatment before thyroid surgery. TCRdb reprocessed the PCR reads using MiXCR. There are about 43,000 clones in the sample; more than 3% occur only once, and 9.5% to 10% lies in the top ten. This CDR3 spans 10 amino acids. The ends were cut back, 8 bases at V and 8 bases at J, with 7 bases in the middle. The sample comprised blood. The source is a female donor with papillary thyroid cancer or a benign thyroid nodule (not recorded which). Some clones in this sample may be carry-over from other donors' samples. This chain uses TRBV12-3 or TRBV12-4 with TRBJ1-3; D ambiguous. Here the CDR3 reads CASYGDTIYF. CDR3 coding DNA: TGTGCCAGCTATGGGGACACCATATATTTT.